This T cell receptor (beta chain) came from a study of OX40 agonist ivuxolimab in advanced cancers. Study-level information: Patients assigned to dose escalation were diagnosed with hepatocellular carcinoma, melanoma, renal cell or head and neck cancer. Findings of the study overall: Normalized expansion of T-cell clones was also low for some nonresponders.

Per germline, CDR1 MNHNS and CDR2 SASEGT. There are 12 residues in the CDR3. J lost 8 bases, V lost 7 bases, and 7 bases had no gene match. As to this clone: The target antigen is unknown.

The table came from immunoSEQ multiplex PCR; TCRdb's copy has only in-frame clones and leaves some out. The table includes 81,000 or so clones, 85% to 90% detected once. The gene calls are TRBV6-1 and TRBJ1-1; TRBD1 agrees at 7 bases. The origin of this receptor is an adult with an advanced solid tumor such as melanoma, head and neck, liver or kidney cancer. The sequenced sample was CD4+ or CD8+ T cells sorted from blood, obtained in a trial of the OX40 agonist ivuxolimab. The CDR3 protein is CASIARDREAFF. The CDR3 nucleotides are TGTGCCAGCATCGCCCGGGACAGAGAAGCTTTCTTT.